This T cell receptor beta chain was captured in a study of molecular identifiers for immune sequencing clone quantification. CD8+CD4-CCR7+CD45RA+ sorting gave the naive CD8 T cells. The CDR3 sequence is 15 residues long. CDR1 and CDR2 from the germline V gene are SQVTM and ANQGSEA. Bulk TCR libraries used previously described methods and listed TCR primers. From the PCR reads, TCRdb called clonotypes with MiXCR, one entry per CDR3 protein. This repertoire shows around 480,000 distinct CDR3 sequences, around 25% found once; its top ten account for 0.7% to 0.9%. This clonotype has only a few counts. Its antigen is as yet unknown. Germline is not matched at one junction end, which may reflect a read error. Study-wide results and caveats: Over 98% of effector molecules, but under 1% in naive cells, were held by clones with more than 20 RNA copies.

The genes are TRBV29-1 and TRBJ1-1; D might be TRBD1 (5 bases). The material sequenced was naive CD8+ T cells from blood, with Jurkat cell RNA spiked in. Subset meaning: FACS-sorted CD8+CD4-CCR7+CD45RA+ naive T cells. The receptor comes from a human donor in good health. Some libraries in this study had Jurkat cell RNA spiked in. The CDR3 coding sequence is TGCAGCGTTGTTGGGGGGAGGAACCTTAACACTGAAGCTCTCTTT. Amino acids: CSVVGGRNLNTEALF. The full variable domain, in which reference TRBV29-1 and TRBJ1-1 provide the parts outside the CDR3, is SAVISQKPSRDICQRGTSLTIQCQVDSQVTMMFWYRQQPGQSLTLIATANQGSEATYESGFVIDKFPISRPNLTFSTLTVSNMSPEDSSIYLCSVVGGRNLNTEALFGQGTRLTVV.